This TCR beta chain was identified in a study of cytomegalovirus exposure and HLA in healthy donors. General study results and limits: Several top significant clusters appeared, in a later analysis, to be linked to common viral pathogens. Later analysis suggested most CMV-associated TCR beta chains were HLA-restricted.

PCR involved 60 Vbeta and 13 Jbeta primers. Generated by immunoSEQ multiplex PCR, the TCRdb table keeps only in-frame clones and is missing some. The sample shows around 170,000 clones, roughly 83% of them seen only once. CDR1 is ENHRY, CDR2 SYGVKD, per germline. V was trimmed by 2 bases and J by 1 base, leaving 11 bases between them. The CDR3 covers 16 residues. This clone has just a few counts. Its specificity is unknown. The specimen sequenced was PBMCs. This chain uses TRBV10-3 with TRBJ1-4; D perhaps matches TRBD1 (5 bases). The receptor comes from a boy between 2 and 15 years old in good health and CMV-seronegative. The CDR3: CAISEPVTGTNEKLFF. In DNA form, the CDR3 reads TGTGCCATCAGTGAGCCCGTAACAGGAACTAATGAAAAACTGTTTTTT.